The 23 T cell receptor beta chains below all came from one sample that was sequenced in a study of shared clonotypes between healthy human individuals. Measured with immunoSEQ multiplex PCR; TCRdb has only the in-frame clones, and not every one. This sample carries 800,000 to 1,200,000 clones, around 78% of them seen once, and the ten largest clones take 0.5% to 0.6%. The sequenced sample consisted of memory CD4+ T cells from PBMCs. Subset noted: CD45RA-negative fraction. These receptors were obtained from a man between 18 and 29 years old in good health. Some clones in this sample may be carry-over from other donors' samples.

This clone occurred once. The chain recombines TRBV7-2 with TRBJ1-2; TRBD1 aligns across 9 bases. J was trimmed by 7 bases and V by 5 bases; bases with no gene match: 5. The germline V gene has CDR1 SGHTA and CDR2 FQGNSA. The CDR3 contains 13 residues. The CDR3 reads CASSPRQGGGYTF. The CDR3 nucleotides read TGTGCCAGCAGCCCTAGACAGGGGGGTGGCTACACCTTC.

This chain joins TRBV6-6 and TRBJ1-1, with D maybe TRBD1 (5 bases). V lost 2 bases, J lost 3 bases, and 13 bases lay in between. The germline V gene encodes CDR1 MNHNY and CDR2 SVGAGI (reference sequence). The CDR3 totals 15 residues. This chain's CDR3 is CASSYKRGGDTEAFF. The CDR3, as DNA: TGTGCCAGCAGTTACAAGAGGGGAGGTGACACTGAAGCTTTCTTT.

The chain uses TRBV27 and TRBJ1-1; D call uncertain. Germline V gene lookup returns CDR1 MNHEY and CDR2 SMNVEV (reference sequence). V was trimmed by 8 bases and J by 2 bases, leaving 6 bases between them. CDR3 size: 11 residues. The CDR3 sequence: CASWINTEAFF. CDR3 DNA sequence: TGTGCCAGCTGGATAAACACTGAAGCTTTCTTT.

The chain links TRBV4-3 to TRBJ1-3, with unresolved D. Trimming pared 0 bases from V and 0 bases from J, leaving 6 bases between. The CDR3 has 15 residues. CDR1 LGHNA and CDR2 YSLEER come from the germline V gene. The CDR3 protein is CASSQDLSSGNTIYF. The CDR3 nucleotides read TGCGCCAGCAGCCAAGATCTGAGCTCTGGAAACACCATATATTTT.

The chain couples TRBV5-1 to TRBJ2-5; perhaps TRBD2 as D (6 bases). Germline lookup yields CDR1 SGHRS and CDR2 YFSETQ. V was shortened by 0 bases and J by 1 base, with 13 bases between the two germline ends. CDR3 size: 16 residues. Here the CDR3 reads CASSLGRRASQETQYF. CDR3 bases: TGCGCCAGCAGCTTGGGGAGGAGGGCCTCCCAAGAGACCCAGTACTTC.

This chain joins TRBV27 and TRBJ2-7; 12 nucleotides align to TRBD2. There are 16 residues in the CDR3. The germline V gene has CDR1 MNHEY and CDR2 SMNVEV (reference sequence). V lost 2 bases, J lost 6 bases, and 8 bases stayed unmatched. CDR3 in amino acids: CASSLRLAGVGSEQYF. The CDR3, as DNA: TGTGCCAGCAGTTTACGACTAGCGGGAGTTGGCAGCGAGCAGTACTTC.

The rearrangement links TRBV11-3 to TRBJ2-2; the match to TRBD1 covers 9 bases. Trimming removed 6 bases from V and 5 bases from J; junction bases left unmatched: 10. CDR1 and CDR2 (germline): SGHNT, YENEEA. The CDR3 spans 16 residues. CDR3 residues: CASRSLPGQGTGELFF. CDR3 in DNA: TGTGCCAGCAGGAGCCTCCCCGGACAGGGGACCGGGGAGCTGTTTTTT.

The DNA of the CDR3 is TGTGCCAGCAGTGTACTAGCGGGAGGGCCGGTCGGGGAGCTGTTTTTT. Translated, it gives CASSVLAGGPVGELFF. The chain has TRBV28 and TRBJ2-2, with TRBD2 identical over 13 bases. Germline V CDR1 and CDR2: MDHEN, SYDVKM. The CDR3 is 16 amino acids. Germline trimming cut 5 bases from V and 7 bases from J; bases unmatched to any gene: 7.

J is TRBJ2-4 and V is TRBV14; D may correspond to TRBD1 or TRBD2 (5 bases each). Per the germline V gene, CDR1 is SGHDN and CDR2 is FVKESK. With 3 bases removed from V and 14 bases from J, the gap between germline ends came to 14 bases. CDR3 length: 12 amino acids. The CDR3 bases are TGTGCCAGCAGCCACGTACGGGGCAAAAAGTACTTC. Protein sequence: CASSHVRGKKYF.

This rearrangement joins TRBV7-9 to TRBJ2-5; no clear D. Germline V gene data show CDR1 as SEHNR and CDR2 as FQNEAQ (reference sequence). The CDR3 extends over 15 amino acids. V was shortened by 3 bases and J by 3 bases, with 14 bases between the two germline ends. CDR3 nucleotides: TGTGCCAGCAGCTTCACCACTGGCGAGGAAGAGACCCAGTACTTC. It codes for CASSFTTGEEETQYF. Based on the CDR3 plus reference TRBV7-9 and TRBJ2-5, the full variable domain is DTGVSQNPRHKITKRGQNVTFRCDPISEHNRLYWYRQTLGQGPEFLTYFQNEAQLEKSRLLSDRFSAERPKGSFSTLEIQRTEQGDSAMYLCASSFTTGEEETQYFGPGTRLLVL.

The rearrangement uses TRBV5-1 and TRBJ2-1; no clear D gene. The V and J ends lost 1 base and 7 bases respectively, with 15 bases between them. The CDR3 sequence is 15 residues long. Germline V gene lookup returns CDR1 SGHRS and CDR2 YFSETQ. The CDR3 region is CASSLWQFPQNEQFF. CDR3 coding DNA: TGCGCCAGCAGCTTGTGGCAGTTTCCCCAAAATGAGCAGTTCTTC.

Worth noting for this clone: The same CDR3 arises from other DNA sequences in this sample as well. The genes are TRBV28 and TRBJ1-5; D unclear. Germline assignment: CDR1 MDHEN and CDR2 SYDVKM. Trimming removed 5 bases from V and 8 bases from J, with 7 bases in between. This CDR3 has 11 amino acids. This chain's CDR3 is CASSAHEPQHF. CDR3 DNA sequence: TGTGCCAGCAGTGCCCATGAGCCCCAGCATTTT.

Of note for this clone: This same CDR3 is encoded by further DNA sequences in the sample. This chain joins TRBV28 and TRBJ1-3; no firm D call. Germline assignment: CDR1 MDHEN and CDR2 SYDVKM. The CDR3 contains 14 residues. V gave up 6 bases and J gave up 0 bases, with 9 bases separating them. The CDR3 loop reads CASRSGSSGNTIYF. CDR3 nucleotides: TGTGCCAGCAGATCGGGGAGCTCTGGAAACACCATATATTTT.

This clone was recorded only once. The chain carries TRBV5-1 and TRBJ1-1; D not certain. The CDR3 is made up of 13 amino acids. CDR1 SGHRS and CDR2 YFSETQ come from the germline V gene. V was shortened by 3 bases and J by 3 bases, with 9 bases between the two germline ends. CDR3 coding DNA: TGCGCCAGCAGCTATTCAGCGGACACTGAAGCTTTCTTT. The encoded protein is CASSYSADTEAFF.

The chain has TRBV27 and TRBJ1-1; 8 bases line up with TRBD1. CDR1 MNHEY and CDR2 SMNVEV come from the germline V gene (reference sequence). After removal of 6 bases from V and 2 bases from J, the junction contained 11 bases not matched to a gene. The CDR3 is 16 residues long. This chain's CDR3 is CASRTVRGRGNTEAFF. The CDR3 region has the DNA TGTGCCAGCAGAACAGTCAGGGGGCGAGGAAACACTGAAGCTTTCTTT.

This clone showed up just once. This chain connects TRBV6-6 to TRBJ2-3; 8 bases align to TRBD1. V shed 6 bases and J 3 bases; nucleotides not matched to a gene: 5. The CDR3 is 14 residues long. Looked up from germline, CDR1 is MNHNY and CDR2 is SVGAGI (reference sequence). CDR3 bases: TGTGCCAGCAGACAACGGACAGGGACAGATACGCAGTATTTT. Translating it yields CASRQRTGTDTQYF.

As concerns this clone: Other DNA sequences within the sample encode an identical CDR3. The rearrangement joins TRBV29-1 to TRBJ1-2; D possibly corresponds to TRBD1 (6 bases). Germline V gives CDR1 SQVTM, CDR2 ANQGSEA. This CDR3 comprises 14 residues. With 1 base removed from V and 3 bases from J, the gap between germline ends came to 12 bases. The CDR3 loop is CSVEGRGRDYGYTF. CDR3 nucleotides: TGCAGCGTTGAAGGGCGGGGGCGGGACTATGGCTACACCTTC. Looking up the rest from reference TRBV29-1 and TRBJ1-2 gives the full variable domain: SAVISQKPSRDICQRGTSLTIQCQVDSQVTMMFWYRQQPGQSLTLIATANQGSEATYESGFVIDKFPISRPNLTFSTLTVSNMSPEDSSIYLCSVEGRGRDYGYTFGSGTRLTVV.

This clone was counted between two and nine times. J is TRBJ2-1 and V is TRBV30, with D perhaps TRBD1 (6 bases). The length of the CDR3 is 13 residues. The germline CDR1 and CDR2 sequences are GTSNPN and SVGIG (reference sequence). V lost 4 bases and J lost 9, with 16 bases in between. The CDR3 DNA reads as TGTGCCTGGACGCCGCACAGGGATGGTGAGCAGTTCTTC. Residues: CAWTPHRDGEQFF.

This clone was observed many times. The V gene is TRBV5-4, the J gene TRBJ2-3; D is perhaps TRBD1 or TRBD2 (9 bases each). Germline CDR1 SGHNT, CDR2 YYREEE (reference sequence). V shed 2 bases and J shed 4 bases, with 20 bases lying between them. The CDR3 totals 17 residues. In DNA, the CDR3 is TGTGCCAGCAGCTTAGCGCTAGCGGGACAGGGCGCAGATACGCAGTATTTT. It specifies CASSLALAGQGADTQYF.

The chain carries TRBV6-1 and TRBJ1-5; D is unclear. Trimming pared 6 bases from V and 3 bases from J, leaving 12 bases between. CDR1 is MNHNS, CDR2 SASEGT, per germline. There are 14 residues in the CDR3. The CDR3, as DNA: TGTGCCAGCAGCCCTGGGTCCTTCAATCAGCCCCAGCATTTT. The encoded protein is CASSPGSFNQPQHF.

V usage is TRBV10-1 and J usage is TRBJ1-1; 7 bases map to TRBD1. The CDR3 has 15 amino acids. The germline V gene encodes CDR1 WNHNN and CDR2 SYGVQD (reference sequence). V was pared by 6 bases and J by 3 bases, with 10 bases of the junction left unmatched. CDR3 sequence (DNA): TGCGCCAGCAGCGCCCGAAAGGGACAGCACACTGAAGCTTTCTTT. It specifies CASSARKGQHTEAFF.

The rearrangement joins TRBV7-6 to TRBJ2-1, with 9 positions matching TRBD1. The CDR3 sequence is 15 residues long. V lost 2 bases to trimming and J lost 5 bases; unmatched junction nucleotides: 4. Germline-derived CDR1 and CDR2 are SGHVS and FNYEAQ. CDR3 sequence (DNA): TGTGCCAGCAGCTTACGGGGACAGGGCAACAATGAGCAGTTCTTC. This codes for CASSLRGQGNNEQFF.

Details on this clone: Other DNA variants within this sample encode the same CDR3. V usage is TRBV28 and J usage is TRBJ1-2, with D hard to call. V was trimmed by 3 bases and J by 1 base, leaving 6 bases between them. The germline CDR1 and CDR2 sequences are MDHEN and SYDVKM. The CDR3 consists of 13 residues. Written as DNA, the CDR3 is TGTGCCAGCAGTTTCGGCAGTAACTATGGCTACACCTTC. Protein sequence: CASSFGSNYGYTF.